Listed here are 13 T cell receptor beta chains from one sample, sequenced in a study of identical twins (dated by TCRdb to the mid-2010s). Library preparation was by 5' RACE. TCRdb names Illumina HiSeq 2000 as the instrument used. The raw public data were reprocessed by TCRdb itself: fastp quality trimming at Q25, MiXCR clonotype calling, in-frame beta chains only. Records with the same CDR3 protein are collapsed into one entry carrying the most frequent genes and DNA. In this sample the table shows roughly 200,000 distinct CDR3 sequences, roughly 15% of which occur a single time. 40% of the sample comes from the top ten. A further study also used this sample, focusing on T cells expressing NK-cell markers.

The sample was CD8+ T cells sorted from blood. The receptors derive from a woman between 18 and 30 years old in good health.

This clonotype has more than one count but fewer than ten. The chain has TRBV6-4 and TRBJ2-1; a weak D match, TRBD2 (6 bases). This CDR3 has 10 amino acids. The germline gives CDR1 MRHNA, CDR2 SNTAGT. Trimming took off 8 bases at V and 15 bases at J, with 14 bases between the two ends. CDR3 bases: TGTGCCAGCCTTAGCGGACCGCTGTTCTTC. It encodes CASLSGPLFF.

This clonotype came up a few times. V gene TRBV10-2 combines with J gene TRBJ2-1; 9 nucleotides match TRBD2. The CDR3 is 14 residues long. V gave up 7 bases and J gave up 8 bases; unmatched junction bases: 9. Germline V lookup: CDR1 WSHSY, CDR2 SAAADI. CDR3 nucleotides: TGCGCCAGCAATCAAGCGGGGGGACTCGATGAGCAGTTCTTC. Amino acid sequence: CASNQAGGLDEQFF.

Only a few counts were recorded for this clonotype. The rearrangement joins TRBV27 to TRBJ2-1; unclear D gene. Trimming left V 6 bases short and J 6 bases short, with 12 bases between. CDR1 is MNHEY and CDR2 is SMNVEV in the germline V gene (reference sequence). The length of the CDR3 is 13 residues. The CDR3 spells CASSQFYSNEQFF. As DNA, the CDR3 is TGTGCCAGCAGCCAATTCTACAGCAATGAGCAGTTCTTC.

This clonotype was detected a few times. The chain has TRBV5-1 and TRBJ2-7; D gene uncertain. There are 15 residues in the CDR3. The germline gives CDR1 SGHRS, CDR2 YFSETQ. Trimming stripped 1 base from V and 0 bases from J, with 11 bases between. The CDR3 DNA reads as TGCGCCAGCAGCTTGACCCTCTCAAGCTCCTACGAGCAGTACTTC. This gives the protein CASSLTLSSSYEQYF.

This chain connects TRBV6-2 or TRBV6-3 to TRBJ2-2; D call uncertain. V dropped 0 bases and J dropped 2 bases, with 7 bases sitting between them. The CDR3 loop spans 15 amino acids. CDR1 MNHEY and CDR2 SVGEGT come from the germline V gene. CDR3 coding DNA: TGTGCCAGCAGTTACTCCACCTTTAACACCGGGGAGCTGTTTTTT. Translation gives CASSYSTFNTGELFF.

This clonotype was counted between two and nine times. The chain has TRBV5-6 and TRBJ1-5; D is unresolved. V gave up 5 bases and J gave up 3 bases, with 15 bases separating them. CDR1 SGHDT and CDR2 YYEEEE come from the germline V gene. This CDR3 contains 15 residues. The DNA for the CDR3 is TGTGCCAGCAGTTTTGGAGTTAGGGACAATCAGCCCCAGCATTTT. This gives the protein CASSFGVRDNQPQHF.

The chain links TRBV3-1 to TRBJ2-1, with a weak D call TRBD2 (5 bases). The CDR3 is made up of 20 amino acids. Germline-derived CDR1 and CDR2 are LGHDT and YNNKEL (reference sequence). Trimming took off 4 bases at V and 0 bases at J, with 25 bases between the two ends. The CDR3 sequence is CASSPRGSSGLWSSYNEQFF. The CDR3 DNA is TGTGCCAGCAGCCCCCGGGGTAGCAGCGGCCTCTGGAGCTCCTACAATGAGCAGTTCTTC.

The genes are TRBV14 and TRBJ2-2, with unresolved D. This CDR3 is built from 15 residues. The germline V and J ends were trimmed by 0 bases and 4 bases, with 9 bases remaining between them. CDR1 and CDR2 (germline): SGHDN, FVKESK. In DNA, the CDR3 is TGTGCCAGCAGCCAAGATCGGTGGGCCACCGGGGAGCTGTTTTTT. Encoded protein: CASSQDRWATGELFF.

The chain links TRBV15 to TRBJ2-2, with 8 bases that match TRBD2. Germline V gene data show CDR1 as LNHNV and CDR2 as YYDKDF (reference sequence). Unmatched junction bases numbered 11, after V lost 8 bases and J lost 6 bases. CDR3 length: 15 amino acids. The CDR3 DNA sequence: TGTGCCACCGGAGGAGCGGGAGTATTTTCCGGGGAGCTGTTTTTT. Its translation is CATGGAGVFSGELFF.

The chain couples TRBV6-5 to TRBJ2-2; TRBD1 might be the D (5 bases). V shed 2 bases and J shed 2 bases, with 9 bases lying between them. Germline V gene sequence: CDR1 MNHEY, CDR2 SVGAGI. This CDR3 contains 15 residues. The CDR3 DNA follows: TGTGCCAGCAGTTACCAGGGTACTAACACCGGGGAGCTGTTTTTT. Amino acids: CASSYQGTNTGELFF.

This clonotype was detected only a few times. This chain joins TRBV24-1 and TRBJ2-2; D remains unclear. Germline-derived CDR1 and CDR2 are KGHDR and SFDVKD. V lost 6 bases to trimming and J lost 2 bases, with 6 bases between them. This CDR3 has 13 amino acids. The DNA for the CDR3 is TGTGCCACCAGTTTAACAAACACCGGGGAGCTGTTTTTT. It yields the protein CATSLTNTGELFF.

The gene calls are TRBV5-6 and TRBJ1-2; D remains unclear. V lost 0 bases and J lost 8, with 8 bases in between. The germline V gene encodes CDR1 SGHDT and CDR2 YYEEEE. This CDR3 is built from 12 residues. The CDR3 is CASSLAPQGYTF. CDR3 in DNA: TGTGCCAGCAGCTTGGCCCCCCAGGGCTACACCTTC.

This chain connects TRBV6-1 to TRBJ2-1, with 11 bases matching TRBD2. This CDR3 contains 15 residues. The V gene end was trimmed by 4 bases and the J gene end by 8 bases; junction bases not matched to a gene: 7. Germline values: CDR1 MNHNS, CDR2 SASEGT. CDR3 amino acids: CASSALAGVLDEQFF. In nucleotides, the CDR3 is TGTGCCAGCAGTGCACTAGCGGGAGTGTTGGATGAGCAGTTCTTC.